The clone carrying this TCR beta chain was picked up a small number of times. Its antigen remains unidentified. The data were obtained in a study of T cell repertoires in cytomegalovirus infection. About the study: Public TCR beta signatures provided an indication of both CMV infection and a matching HLA type. General study results and limits: The response measured ex vivo was dominated by TCR beta clonotypes (HLA-C-restricted and CMV-specific).

A single record per CDR3 protein comes from TCRdb applying MiXCR to the reads. The sample has approximately 140,000 distinct CDR3 sequences; roughly a quarter are singletons. CDR1 is LNHDA and CDR2 is SQIVND in the germline V gene (reference sequence). After removal of 5 bases from V and 2 bases from J, the junction contained 8 bases not matched to a gene. The CDR3 is 15 residues long. Sequencing input: PBMCs, sequenced either directly or after in vitro stimulation (not recorded which). The rearrangement uses TRBV19 and TRBJ1-1; 7 nucleotides line up with TRBD1. The TCR sequence derives from a human donor in good health (CMV status not recorded). Some clones in this sample may be carry-over from other donors' samples. Here the CDR3 DNA reads TGTGCCAGTAGTGTAGCGGGGGACAGAAACACTGAAGCTTTCTTT. Protein sequence: CASSVAGDRNTEAFF.